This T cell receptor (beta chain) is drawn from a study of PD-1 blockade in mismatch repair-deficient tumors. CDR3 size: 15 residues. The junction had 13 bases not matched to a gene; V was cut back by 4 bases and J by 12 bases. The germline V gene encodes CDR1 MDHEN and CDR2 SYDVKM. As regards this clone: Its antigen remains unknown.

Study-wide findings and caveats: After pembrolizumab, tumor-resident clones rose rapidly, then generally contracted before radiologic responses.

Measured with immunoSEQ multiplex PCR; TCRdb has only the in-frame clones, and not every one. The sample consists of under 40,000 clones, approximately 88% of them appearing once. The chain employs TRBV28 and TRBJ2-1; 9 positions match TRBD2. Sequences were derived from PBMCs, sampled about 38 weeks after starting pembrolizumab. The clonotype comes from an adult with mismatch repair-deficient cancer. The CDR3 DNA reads TGTGCCAGCAGTTCCCGTAGCGGGAGCCCAGAGGTGCAGTTCTTC. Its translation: CASSSRSGSPEVQFF.